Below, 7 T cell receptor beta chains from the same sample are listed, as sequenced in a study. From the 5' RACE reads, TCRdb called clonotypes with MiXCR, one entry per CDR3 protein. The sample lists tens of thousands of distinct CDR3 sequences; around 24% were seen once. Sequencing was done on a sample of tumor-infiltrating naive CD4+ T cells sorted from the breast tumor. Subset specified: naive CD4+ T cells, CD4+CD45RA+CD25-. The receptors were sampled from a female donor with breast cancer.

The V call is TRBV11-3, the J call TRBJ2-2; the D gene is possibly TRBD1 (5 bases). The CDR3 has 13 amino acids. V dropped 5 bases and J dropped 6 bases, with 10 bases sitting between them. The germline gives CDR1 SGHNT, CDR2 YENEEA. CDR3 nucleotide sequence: TGTGCCAGCAGCCCTCGACAGTCCGGGGAGCTGTTTTTT. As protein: CASSPRQSGELFF.

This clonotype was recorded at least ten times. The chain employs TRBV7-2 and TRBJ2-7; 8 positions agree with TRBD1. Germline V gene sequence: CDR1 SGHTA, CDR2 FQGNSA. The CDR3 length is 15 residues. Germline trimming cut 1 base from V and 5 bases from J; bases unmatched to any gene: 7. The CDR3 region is CASSLGDRRRNEQYF. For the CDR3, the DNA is TGTGCCAGCAGCTTAGGGGACAGGCGGCGCAACGAGCAGTACTTC.

CDR3 coding DNA: TGCAGTGCTAGAGATCGCCCCAGGGGGAATGAAGCTTTCTTT. The encoded protein is CSARDRPRGNEAFF. The chain links TRBV20-1 to TRBJ1-1; 7 nucleotides align to TRBD1. Germline V gene sequence: CDR1 DFQATT, CDR2 SNEGSKA (reference sequence). This CDR3 comprises 14 residues. V lost 0 bases, J lost 7 bases, and 8 bases stayed unmatched.

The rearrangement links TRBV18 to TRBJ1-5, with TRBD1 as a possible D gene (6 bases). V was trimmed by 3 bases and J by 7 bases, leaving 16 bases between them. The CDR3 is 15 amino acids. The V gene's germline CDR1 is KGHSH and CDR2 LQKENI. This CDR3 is CASSPGQSGGQPQHF. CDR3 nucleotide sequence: TGTGCCAGCTCACCCGGACAGAGCGGGGGGCAGCCCCAGCATTTT. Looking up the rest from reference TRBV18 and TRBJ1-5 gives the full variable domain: NAGVMQNPRHLVRRRGQEARLRCSPMKGHSHVYWYRQLPEEGLKFMVYLQKENIIDESGMPKERFSAEFPKEGPSILRIQQVVRGDSAAYFCASSPGQSGGQPQHFGDGTRLSIL.

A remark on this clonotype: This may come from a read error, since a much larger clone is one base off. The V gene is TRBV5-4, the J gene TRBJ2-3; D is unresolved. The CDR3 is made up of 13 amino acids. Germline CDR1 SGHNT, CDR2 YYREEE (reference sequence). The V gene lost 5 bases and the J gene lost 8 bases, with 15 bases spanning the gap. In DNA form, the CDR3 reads TGTGCCAGCAGTCGAGACTCCAAGGGTACGCAGTATTTT. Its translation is CASSRDSKGTQYF.

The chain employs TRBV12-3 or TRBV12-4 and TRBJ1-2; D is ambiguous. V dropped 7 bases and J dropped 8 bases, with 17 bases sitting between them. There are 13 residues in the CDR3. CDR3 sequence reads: CASTVESRLGYTF. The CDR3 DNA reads TGTGCCAGCACAGTGGAAAGCCGTTTGGGCTACACCTTC.

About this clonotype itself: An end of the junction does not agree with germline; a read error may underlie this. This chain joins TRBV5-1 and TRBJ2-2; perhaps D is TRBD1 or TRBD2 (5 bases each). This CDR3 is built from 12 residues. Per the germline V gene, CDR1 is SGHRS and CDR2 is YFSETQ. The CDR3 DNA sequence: TGCGCCAGCAGGGGGCAGACCGGGGAGCTGTCTTTT. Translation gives CASRGQTGELSF.